This passage covers 28 T cell receptor beta chains from one sample sequenced in a study of metastatic and nonmetastatic thyroid tumors. No treatment had been given to any patient before thyroid surgery. MiXCR was used by TCRdb to re-call the PCR reads. The data hold 84,000 or so clones, with about 9.1% observed a single time. Sequenced input: blood. Receptors originate from a female donor with papillary thyroid cancer or a benign thyroid nodule (not recorded which). Some clones in this sample may be carry-over from other donors' samples.

This clone occurred many times. This sequence joins TRBV2 and TRBJ1-1, with D tentatively TRBD1 (5 bases). V was shortened by 3 bases and J by 0 bases, with 5 bases between the two germline ends. This CDR3 spans 13 amino acids. Germline V gene sequence: CDR1 SNHLY, CDR2 FYNNEI. This chain's CDR3 is CASSDRVNTEAFF. The DNA for the CDR3 is TGTGCCAGCAGTGACAGGGTGAACACTGAAGCTTTCTTT.

The chain joins TRBV6-1 to TRBJ1-6; D is unresolved. This CDR3 is built from 13 residues. The ends were cut back, 7 bases at V and 9 bases at J, with 13 bases in the middle. CDR1 and CDR2 from the germline V gene are MNHNS and SASEGT. CDR3 sequence reads: CASTQIGGSPLHF. CDR3 DNA: TGTGCCAGCACTCAAATCGGCGGTTCACCCCTCCACTTT.

The V gene is TRBV20-1, the J gene TRBJ2-4; 8 bases map to TRBD1. The CDR3 is made up of 13 amino acids. The V and J ends lost 3 bases and 9 bases, in that order; junction bases with no gene match: 7. From germline, CDR1 is DFQATT and CDR2 SNEGSKA (reference sequence). DNA for the CDR3: TGCAGTGCTAGCGGTGACAGGGGCAGCATTCAGTACTTC. Translated: CSASGDRGSIQYF.

This clone came up many times. This sequence joins TRBV12-3 or TRBV12-4 and TRBJ2-7; 8 bases align to TRBD1. With 5 bases clipped from V and 2 bases from J, the junction kept 5 bases outside the gene matches. CDR3 length: 14 residues. CDR3 in amino acids: CASSLKTGAYEQYF. CDR3 coding DNA: TGTGCCAGCAGTCTCAAGACAGGGGCCTACGAGCAGTACTTC.

This clone has a count of ten or more. The V call is TRBV9, the J call TRBJ2-5, with 10 bases fitting TRBD2. This CDR3 contains 16 residues. The V gene's germline CDR1 is SGDLS and CDR2 YYNGEE. V shed 4 bases, J shed 5 bases, and the junction held 11 bases outside the gene matches. DNA for the CDR3: TGTGCCAGCAGCATCTCCTCTAGCGGGGGTAGGGAGACCCAGTACTTC. It yields the protein CASSISSSGGRETQYF.

This clone has at least ten counts. V gene TRBV9 combines with J gene TRBJ2-5, with TRBD2 matching over 11 bases. Germline V gene sequence: CDR1 SGDLS, CDR2 YYNGEE. This CDR3 has 14 amino acids. J lost 4 bases, V lost 5 bases, and 4 bases had no gene match. The CDR3 spells CASSSGGARETQYF. The CDR3 DNA reads as TGTGCCAGCAGTAGCGGGGGGGCCCGAGAGACCCAGTACTTC.

This clone has at least ten counts. The J gene is TRBJ1-1, the V gene TRBV7-9; the D gene is possibly TRBD1 (5 bases). Germline V gives CDR1 SEHNR, CDR2 FQNEAQ (reference sequence). The CDR3 runs to 13 residues. V lost 5 bases, J lost 4 bases, and 11 bases lay in between. CDR3 residues: CASSPGGATEAFF. The CDR3 nucleotides are TGTGCCAGCAGCCCAGGCGGGGCCACTGAAGCTTTCTTT. Using reference TRBV7-9 and TRBJ1-1 for the parts outside the CDR3, the full variable domain is DTGVSQNPRHKITKRGQNVTFRCDPISEHNRLYWYRQTLGQGPEFLTYFQNEAQLEKSRLLSDRFSAERPKGSFSTLEIQRTEQGDSAMYLCASSPGGATEAFFGQGTRLTVV.

This clone has at least ten counts. Other DNA sequences from this sample encode an identical CDR3 as well. The rearrangement uses TRBV15 and TRBJ2-5; D may be TRBD1 (7 bases). Germline V gene sequence: CDR1 LNHNV, CDR2 YYDKDF (reference sequence). The CDR3 has 15 residues. The V and J ends lost 2 bases and 4 bases respectively, with 14 bases between them. CDR3 region: CATSRSPGGPETQYF. The DNA of the CDR3 is TGTGCCACCAGCAGATCTCCAGGGGGGCCAGAGACCCAGTACTTC.

This clone was observed at least ten times. The chain recombines TRBV18 with TRBJ1-3, with TRBD1 identical over 7 bases. The CDR3 runs 17 residues. Germline loops: CDR1 KGHSH, CDR2 LQKENI. The junction had 5 bases not matched to a gene; V was cut back by 0 bases and J by 0 bases. The CDR3 DNA reads TGTGCCAGCTCACCACCGGGGACAGTTCTCTCTGGAAACACCATATATTTT. Amino acid sequence: CASSPPGTVLSGNTIYF.

The rearrangement joins TRBV11-1 to TRBJ2-7, with 7 bases matching TRBD1. V was pared by 5 bases and J by 4 bases, with 14 bases of the junction left unmatched. The CDR3 totals 16 residues. CDR1 SGHAT and CDR2 FQDESV come from the germline V gene (reference sequence). The CDR3 coding sequence is TGTGCCAGCAGCACATCCCGACAGGGCGGCGTGTACGAGCAGTACTTC. It encodes CASSTSRQGGVYEQYF.

The chain has TRBV19 and TRBJ2-6; D call uncertain. Trimming stripped 2 bases from V and 0 bases from J, with 5 bases between. The CDR3 covers 15 residues. In germline, CDR1 is LNHDA, CDR2 SQIVND (reference sequence). CDR3 loop: CASSIITSGANVLTF. CDR3 nucleotide sequence: TGTGCCAGTAGTATAATCACCTCTGGGGCCAACGTCCTGACTTTC.

This clone was seen repeatedly, ten times or more. This chain links TRBV6-1 with TRBJ1-1; D is undetermined. V lost 3 bases to trimming and J lost 0 bases, with 8 bases between them. The length of the CDR3 is 14 residues. The germline V gene encodes CDR1 MNHNS and CDR2 SASEGT. CDR3 amino acids: CASSEDLVNTEAFF. The CDR3 DNA reads as TGTGCCAGCAGTGAGGATTTGGTGAACACTGAAGCTTTCTTT.

This clone was recorded at least ten times. The chain uses TRBV5-1 and TRBJ2-7; 11 bases fit TRBD1. The CDR3 runs to 17 residues. Looked up from germline, CDR1 is SGHRS and CDR2 is YFSETQ. Trimming at V came to 0 bases and at J to 5 bases, leaving 10 bases not matched to a gene. CDR3 nucleotide sequence: TGCGCCAGCAGCTTGGAGCCGCCGGGACAGGGGGGCAACGAGCAGTACTTC. Protein sequence: CASSLEPPGQGGNEQYF.

This clone was counted at least ten times. V is TRBV5-1 and J is TRBJ2-1, with D possibly being TRBD2 (6 bases). Trimming took 1 base from V and 3 from J, leaving 14 bases between them. Per the germline V gene, CDR1 is SGHRS and CDR2 is YFSETQ. This CDR3 is built from 16 residues. This CDR3 is CASSLFGGNLYNEQFF. CDR3 bases: TGCGCCAGCAGCTTGTTTGGGGGGAATCTCTACAATGAGCAGTTCTTC. Based on the CDR3 plus reference TRBV5-1 and TRBJ2-1, the full variable domain is KAGVTQTPRYLIKTRGQQVTLSCSPISGHRSVSWYQQTPGQGLQFLFEYFSETQRNKGNFPGRFSGRQFSNSRSEMNVSTLELGDSALYLCASSLFGGNLYNEQFFGPGTRLTVL.

This clone was detected many times. The chain employs TRBV5-1 and TRBJ2-3; TRBD2 matches 12 bases. V was clipped by 3 bases and J by 5 bases; unmatched bases: 4. Germline CDR1 and CDR2: SGHRS and YFSETQ. The CDR3 is made up of 15 amino acids. The CDR3 nucleotides are TGCGCCAGCAGCTCCCTAGCGGGGGGGAAAGATACGCAGTATTTT. Protein: CASSSLAGGKDTQYF.

This clone showed up many times. The chain links TRBV27 to TRBJ2-1, with D hard to call. The germline V gene has CDR1 MNHEY and CDR2 SMNVEV (reference sequence). CDR3 length: 14 amino acids. Trimming shortened V by 3 bases and J by 0 bases, and 6 bases separated the two germline ends. The CDR3 DNA sequence: TGTGCCAGCAGTTTTGCGAGCTCCTACAATGAGCAGTTCTTC. It encodes CASSFASSYNEQFF.

This clone was counted only a few times. CDR3 in DNA: TGTGCCAGCAGCTTAGGAAGGGTGGGGAACACCGGGGAGCTGTTTTTT. Amino acids: CASSLGRVGNTGELFF. The chain is built from TRBV11-2 and TRBJ2-2; no clear D gene. V was pared by 1 base and J by 1 base, with 10 bases between. The CDR3 is made up of 16 amino acids. Per germline, CDR1 SGHAT and CDR2 FQNNGV.

The gene calls are TRBV11-3 and TRBJ1-6; D is unclear. Per the germline V gene, CDR1 is SGHNT and CDR2 is YENEEA. V was trimmed by 3 bases and J by 5 bases, leaving 8 bases between them. This CDR3 is 14 amino acids long. CDR3 region: CASSFLWDNSPLHF. CDR3 in DNA: TGTGCCAGCAGCTTTTTATGGGATAATTCACCCCTCCACTTT.

This clone was seen many times. The genes are TRBV9 and TRBJ2-3; D tentatively fits TRBD1 or TRBD2 (6 bases each). The V end was cut by 4 bases, the J end by 2 bases, with 17 bases between. Germline values: CDR1 SGDLS, CDR2 YYNGEE. There are 16 residues in the CDR3. CDR3 region: CASSIRGDTFTDTQYF. The CDR3 region has the DNA TGTGCCAGCAGCATAAGGGGGGACACTTTCACAGATACGCAGTATTTT. The complete variable domain, with remaining parts taken from reference TRBV9 and TRBJ2-3, reads DSGVTQTPKHLITATGQRVTLRCSPRSGDLSVYWYQQSLDQGLQFLIQYYNGEERAKGNILERFSAQQFPDLHSELNLSSLELGDSALYFCASSIRGDTFTDTQYFGPGTRLTVL.

The V call is TRBV6-1, the J call TRBJ1-5; TRBD1 might be the D (6 bases). The CDR3 is 14 amino acids. CDR1 is MNHNS, CDR2 SASEGT, per germline. Trimming left V 9 bases short and J 9 bases short, with 21 bases between. This CDR3 is CASGYRAKPWPQHF. CDR3 nucleotides: TGTGCCAGTGGTTACAGGGCCAAACCCTGGCCCCAGCATTTT.

This clone showed up many times. This chain links TRBV5-1 with TRBJ1-2, with a weak D call TRBD1 (5 bases). Germline V gene data show CDR1 as SGHRS and CDR2 as YFSETQ. This CDR3 is built from 16 residues. Trimming took 0 bases from V and 0 from J, leaving 12 bases between them. The CDR3 loop is CASSLEIWGANYGYTF. The CDR3 DNA reads TGCGCCAGCAGCTTGGAGATCTGGGGCGCTAACTATGGCTACACCTTC.

The chain recombines TRBV5-8 with TRBJ2-1; TRBD2 matches at 10 bases. This CDR3 comprises 14 residues. Trimming at V came to 6 bases and at J to 12 bases, leaving 12 bases not matched to a gene. CDR1 and CDR2 (germline): SGHTS, YDEGEE. CDR3 nucleotides: TGTGCCAGCAACCTACTAGCGGGGAGGCCGGGGCAGTTCTTC. Translated: CASNLLAGRPGQFF.

In regard to this clone: A much larger clone is a single base away; this may be a read error. V usage is TRBV5-1 and J usage is TRBJ1-1, with 7 bases lining up with TRBD1. Germline assignment: CDR1 SGHRS and CDR2 YFSETQ. CDR3 length equals 17 residues. V gave up 3 bases and J gave up 4 bases; unmatched junction bases: 15. CDR3: CASSSSPTLTGSTEAFF. The CDR3 bases are TGCGCCAGCAGCTCCTCTCCCACTCTGACAGGGAGCACTGAAGCTTTCTTT.

The sample holds many counts of this clone. This chain connects TRBV6-1 to TRBJ1-4; D is undetermined. V shed 6 bases and J shed 7 bases, with 9 bases lying between them. Germline CDR1 is MNHNS and CDR2 is SASEGT. This CDR3 has 12 residues. CDR3 sequence (DNA): TGTGCCAGCAGGAACCCAGGTGAAAAACTGTTTTTT. Its protein product is CASRNPGEKLFF.

This clone was seen a handful of times. A much larger clone lies a single base off, so this may be a read error. This chain connects TRBV19 to TRBJ2-7; the match to TRBD1 covers 7 bases. The CDR3 covers 16 residues. Per germline, CDR1 LNHDA and CDR2 SQIVND (reference sequence). Trimming at V came to 3 bases and at J to 1 base, leaving 9 bases not matched to a gene. The CDR3 loop is CASSMSGTVPSYEQYF. The CDR3 bases are TGTGCCAGTAGTATGTCCGGGACAGTACCTTCCTACGAGCAGTACTTC.

This clone came up many times. This chain connects TRBV6-1 to TRBJ2-5; TRBD2 aligns across 7 bases. The ends lost 6 bases at V and 5 bases at J; junction bases unmatched: 6. The CDR3 spans 13 residues. Germline lookup yields CDR1 MNHNS and CDR2 SASEGT. CDR3: CASRRGGLETQYF. Written as DNA, the CDR3 is TGTGCCAGCAGGAGGGGAGGGTTGGAGACCCAGTACTTC.

The rearrangement links TRBV6-1 to TRBJ1-2; D ambiguous. V dropped 7 bases and J dropped 5 bases, with 14 bases sitting between them. There are 13 residues in the CDR3. The V gene's germline CDR1 is MNHNS and CDR2 SASEGT. The CDR3 spells CASKYSEFYGYTF. As DNA, the CDR3 is TGTGCCAGCAAGTACAGCGAATTTTATGGCTACACCTTC.

This clone was counted at least ten times. The chain uses TRBV6-4 and TRBJ2-1, with 7 bases fitting TRBD2. Germline V gives CDR1 MRHNA, CDR2 SNTAGT. The CDR3 covers 15 residues. Germline trimming cut 3 bases from V and 6 bases from J; bases unmatched to any gene: 8. CDR3 coding DNA: TGTGCCAGCAGTGAGGGGGACTCGGGGGGCAATGAGCAGTTCTTC. Its translation: CASSEGDSGGNEQFF.